Listed here are 24 T cell receptor beta chains from one sample, sequenced in a study of T-cell reconstitution after alpha-beta-depleted transplantation in children. Molecular barcoding with unique molecular identifiers was used for the TCRbeta library. TCRdb redid the calling of the PCR reads with MiXCR, one entry per CDR3 protein. Of hundreds of thousands of distinct CDR3 sequences in the sample, over 15% were seen once. The material sequenced was PBMCs from the stem cell graft donor, taken from the stem cell graft. These receptors all stem from a human donor who donated a stem cell graft to a child with acute myeloid leukemia.

This clonotype appeared many times. V is TRBV29-1 and J is TRBJ2-5; D unresolved. Trimming cost V 4 bases and J 3 bases, with 9 bases left between them. The germline gives CDR1 SQVTM, CDR2 ANQGSEA. The CDR3 spans 12 residues. The CDR3 loop reads CSVAWVEETQYF. CDR3 DNA sequence: TGCAGCGTTGCGTGGGTTGAAGAGACCCAGTACTTC.

The sample holds many counts of this clonotype. The rearrangement joins TRBV20-1 to TRBJ2-1; 8 positions agree with TRBD1. Germline lookup yields CDR1 DFQATT and CDR2 SNEGSKA (reference sequence). Unmatched junction bases numbered 8, after V lost 3 bases and J lost 4 bases. The CDR3 spans 15 residues. The CDR3 is CSASRLGQDYNEQFF. The DNA of the CDR3 is TGCAGTGCTAGCCGTCTGGGACAGGATTACAATGAGCAGTTCTTC.

The sample holds many counts of this clonotype. CDR3 in amino acids: CSAREGQDTQYF. CDR3 in DNA: TGCAGTGCTAGAGAAGGGCAGGATACGCAGTATTTT. The chain has TRBV20-1 and TRBJ2-3; D uncertain. This CDR3 is 12 amino acids long. Per germline, CDR1 DFQATT and CDR2 SNEGSKA (reference sequence). Between the trimmed V and J ends, which lost 0 bases and 6 bases, there was a span of 7 bases.

This clonotype appeared many times. The chain uses TRBV6-1 and TRBJ1-1, with 10 positions matching TRBD1. This CDR3 contains 16 residues. CDR1 and CDR2 from the germline V gene are MNHNS and SASEGT. V shed 6 bases, J shed 4 bases, and the junction held 11 bases outside the gene matches. Here the CDR3 DNA reads TGTGCCAGCAGAGGGACAGGGGTCCTTCGGGGCACTGAAGCTTTCTTT. Translated, it gives CASRGTGVLRGTEAFF.

Regarding this clonotype: One junction end does not reproduce the germline sequence, and a read error may be involved. The J gene is TRBJ2-5, the V gene TRBV27; D may correspond to TRBD1 or TRBD2 (5 bases each). CDR1 MNHEY and CDR2 SMNVEV come from the germline V gene (reference sequence). This CDR3 spans 13 amino acids. CDR3 loop: CASSLAQGETQHF. The CDR3 DNA follows: TGTGCCAGCAGTTTGGCTCAGGGAGAGACCCAGCACTTC.

The chain is built from TRBV27 and TRBJ2-7; 9 bases align to TRBD1. V lost 0 bases, J lost 5 bases, and 5 bases stayed unmatched. The CDR3 is 15 amino acids. Germline V CDR1 and CDR2: MNHEY, SMNVEV (reference sequence). This chain's CDR3 is CASSLSTGGQDEQYF. DNA for the CDR3: TGTGCCAGCAGTTTATCGACAGGGGGTCAGGACGAGCAGTACTTC.

The DNA of the CDR3 is TGTGCCAGCAGCTACCTGACAGCGGCCGGGGAGCTGTTTTTT. This sequence encodes CASSYLTAAGELFF. This chain connects TRBV7-6 to TRBJ2-2; D is possibly TRBD1 or TRBD2 (5 bases each). V lost 4 bases and J lost 6, with 12 bases in between. Germline loops: CDR1 SGHVS, CDR2 FNYEAQ. CDR3 length equals 14 residues.

On this clonotype itself: Being one base from a much bigger clone, this may be a read error. The chain carries TRBV20-1 and TRBJ2-7, with D possibly being TRBD2 (5 bases). The ends were cut back, 0 bases at V and 6 bases at J, with 12 bases in the middle. CDR1 and CDR2 (germline): DFQATT, SNEGSKA (reference sequence). This CDR3 region has 13 residues. The CDR3 spells CSAREMAGREQYF. CDR3 in DNA: TGCAGTGCTAGAGAGATGGCGGGCCGCGAGCAGTACTTC.

Only a few counts were recorded for this clonotype. The rearrangement uses TRBV28 and TRBJ2-5; D is possibly TRBD1 or TRBD2 (5 bases each). V lost 8 bases and J 2 bases, leaving 21 bases between the germline ends. Germline lookup yields CDR1 MDHEN and CDR2 SYDVKM. This CDR3 has 16 residues. This chain's CDR3 is CASGSSFGTRQETQYF. CDR3 sequence (DNA): TGTGCCAGCGGCTCCTCCTTCGGGACCCGTCAAGAGACCCAGTACTTC.

This chain uses TRBV12-5 with TRBJ2-5; no definite D call. Germline V gene data show CDR1 as LGHNT and CDR2 as FRNRAP. CDR3 size: 13 residues. V shed 7 bases and J shed 5 bases, with 14 bases lying between them. CDR3 bases: TGTGCTAGTGTTCCCGTGGGGTTGGAGACCCAGTACTTC. It specifies CASVPVGLETQYF.

In its sample, this clonotype was seen many times. The V gene is TRBV6-2 or TRBV6-3, the J gene TRBJ2-7; D perhaps matches TRBD1 (6 bases). Germline loops: CDR1 MNHEY, CDR2 SVGEGT. Trimming took 6 bases from V and 0 from J, leaving 18 bases between them. There are 16 residues in the CDR3. This chain's CDR3 is CASRQYRDPFSYEQYF. Written as DNA, the CDR3 is TGTGCCAGCAGGCAATACAGGGATCCATTCTCCTACGAGCAGTACTTC.

The chain uses TRBV7-2 and TRBJ2-5; the match to TRBD1 covers 8 bases. This CDR3 contains 15 residues. Germline CDR1 SGHTA, CDR2 FQGNSA. Trimming cost V 3 bases and J 4 bases; bases outside gene matches: 7. CDR3 sequence: CASSFGPDRAETQYF. The CDR3 coding sequence is TGTGCCAGCAGCTTCGGCCCGGACAGGGCAGAGACCCAGTACTTC.

This clonotype was picked up a small number of times. The chain recombines TRBV20-1 with TRBJ2-3; 7 bases map to TRBD2. The CDR3 spans 15 residues. V trimming: 4 bases; J trimming: 0 bases; junction bases outside the gene matches: 7. Germline V gene data show CDR1 as DFQATT and CDR2 as SNEGSKA (reference sequence). CDR3 region: CSANLGGASTDTQYF. The CDR3 DNA sequence: TGCAGTGCTAACCTGGGAGGGGCGAGCACAGATACGCAGTATTTT.

The chain joins TRBV6-4 to TRBJ2-1; TRBD1 aligns across 7 bases. The CDR3 consists of 18 residues. CDR1 MRHNA and CDR2 SNTAGT come from the germline V gene. V gave up 4 bases and J gave up 4 bases; unmatched junction bases: 16. The CDR3 here is CASSAPGQQFARYNEQFF. The CDR3 nucleotides are TGTGCCAGCAGTGCTCCGGGACAGCAGTTCGCCCGTTACAATGAGCAGTTCTTC.

This clonotype appeared a few times. The chain couples TRBV27 to TRBJ2-7, with 8 bases aligning to TRBD1. The V gene end was trimmed by 0 bases and the J gene end by 2 bases; junction bases not matched to a gene: 3. The CDR3 is 15 amino acids. Germline-derived CDR1 and CDR2 are MNHEY and SMNVEV (reference sequence). DNA for the CDR3: TGTGCCAGCAGTTTATCGGCAGGGGGCCCCTACGAGCAGTACGTC. Translated: CASSLSAGGPYEQYV.

This clonotype was found many times. V gene TRBV4-3 combines with J gene TRBJ2-2; 12 bases match TRBD2. Trimming removed 0 bases from V and 5 bases from J; junction bases left unmatched: 4. Germline values: CDR1 LGHNA, CDR2 YSLEER. This CDR3 is 17 amino acids long. CDR3 nucleotides: TGCGCCAGCAGCCAAGATAGAGGACTAGCGGGGACCGGGGAGCTGTTTTTT. This encodes CASSQDRGLAGTGELFF.

In its sample, this clonotype was seen many times. The chain combines TRBV20-1 with TRBJ1-4; TRBD1 matches at 10 bases. CDR1 is DFQATT, CDR2 SNEGSKA, per germline (reference sequence). The junction had 12 bases not matched to a gene; V was cut back by 1 base and J by 7 bases. The CDR3 loop spans 17 amino acids. The CDR3 is CSARALRNRDRGEKLFF. The CDR3 nucleotides are TGCAGTGCTAGAGCCCTAAGAAACCGGGACAGGGGTGAAAAACTGTTTTTT.

This clonotype was counted at least ten times. This chain connects TRBV7-2 to TRBJ1-5; D remains unclear. Germline V lookup: CDR1 SGHTA, CDR2 FQGNSA. This CDR3 is built from 16 residues. V lost 3 bases, J lost 4 bases, and 16 bases lay in between. CDR3: CASSFRAIQGNQPQHF. The CDR3 DNA sequence: TGTGCCAGCAGCTTTCGGGCCATTCAAGGGAATCAGCCCCAGCATTTT.

This clonotype was seen ten or more times. The chain joins TRBV20-1 to TRBJ1-5, with D unclear. Germline V gene lookup returns CDR1 DFQATT and CDR2 SNEGSKA (reference sequence). The CDR3 sequence is 15 residues long. V lost 5 bases, J lost 0 bases, and 14 bases lay in between. CDR3 in DNA: TGCAGTGCTCTACTCCGGGAGGATAGCAATCAGCCCCAGCATTTT. Translated, it gives CSALLREDSNQPQHF.

This clonotype was seen repeatedly, ten times or more. CDR3 sequence: CASSLVSYSNQPQHF. The CDR3 DNA sequence: TGTGCCAGCAGCTTAGTCAGCTATAGCAATCAGCCCCAGCATTTT. This sequence joins TRBV7-2 and TRBJ1-5; no clear D. This CDR3 comprises 15 residues. V dropped 1 base and J dropped 0 bases, with 7 bases sitting between them. CDR1 and CDR2 from the germline V gene are SGHTA and FQGNSA.

The chain has TRBV7-9 and TRBJ2-7, with 7 bases lining up with TRBD2. The V and J ends lost 8 bases and 0 bases, in that order; junction bases with no gene match: 4. CDR3 length: 13 amino acids. Germline CDR1 reads SEHNR; CDR2 reads FQNEAQ (reference sequence). The CDR3 spells CASSSGASYEQYV. In DNA form, the CDR3 reads TGTGCCAGCTCAAGCGGGGCCTCCTACGAGCAGTACGTC.

This clonotype is a singleton in its sample. Compared with germline, one end of the junction differs, possibly owing to a read error. The CDR3 loop reads CASCLGTSGVLSYNEQFF. Here the CDR3 DNA reads TGTGCCAGCTGTTTAGGGACTAGCGGGGTCCTCTCCTACAATGAGCAGTTCTTC. This chain joins TRBV12-3 or TRBV12-4 and TRBJ2-1; 13 bases agree with TRBD2. The length of the CDR3 is 18 residues.

This clonotype was counted at least ten times. The CDR3 reads CAISDVNAEAFF. CDR3 bases: TGTGCCATCAGTGACGTAAACGCTGAAGCTTTCTTT. This rearrangement joins TRBV10-3 to TRBJ1-1; no reliable D call. The CDR3 sequence is 12 residues long. The V and J ends lost 3 bases and 6 bases respectively, with 8 bases between them. CDR1 and CDR2 from the germline V gene are ENHRY and SYGVKD.

This clonotype was seen many times. This chain links TRBV20-1 with TRBJ1-5, with a tentative D call TRBD1 (5 bases). CDR3 length equals 14 residues. V lost 1 base and J 5 bases, leaving 12 bases between the germline ends. Germline V CDR1 and CDR2: DFQATT, SNEGSKA (reference sequence). The CDR3 spells CSARVPVGDQPQHF. CDR3 sequence (DNA): TGCAGTGCTAGAGTACCCGTGGGGGATCAGCCCCAGCATTTT.